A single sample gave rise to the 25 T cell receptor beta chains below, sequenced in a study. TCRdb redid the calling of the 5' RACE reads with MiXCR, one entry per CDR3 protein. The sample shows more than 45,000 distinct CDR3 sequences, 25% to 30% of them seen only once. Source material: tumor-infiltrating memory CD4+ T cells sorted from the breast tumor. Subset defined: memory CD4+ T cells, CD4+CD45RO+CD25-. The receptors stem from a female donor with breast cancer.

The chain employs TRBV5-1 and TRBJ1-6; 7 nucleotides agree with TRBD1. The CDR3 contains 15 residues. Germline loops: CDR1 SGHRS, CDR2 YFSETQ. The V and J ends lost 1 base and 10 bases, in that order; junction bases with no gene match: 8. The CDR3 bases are TGCGCCAGCAGCTTGCCGGACAGGCGGACATCACCCCTCCACTTT. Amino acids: CASSLPDRRTSPLHF.

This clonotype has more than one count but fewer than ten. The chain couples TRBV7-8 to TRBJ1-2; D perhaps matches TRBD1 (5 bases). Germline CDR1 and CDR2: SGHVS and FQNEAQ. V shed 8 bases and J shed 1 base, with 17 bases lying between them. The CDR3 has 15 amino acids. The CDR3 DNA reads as TGTGCCAGCTCGGCTGCCGACAGTAGTAACTATGGCTACACCTTC. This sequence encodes CASSAADSSNYGYTF.

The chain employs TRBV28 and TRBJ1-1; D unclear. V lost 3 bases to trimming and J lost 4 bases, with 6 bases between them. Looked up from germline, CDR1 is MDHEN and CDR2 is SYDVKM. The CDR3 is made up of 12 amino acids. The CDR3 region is CASSFEGTEAFF. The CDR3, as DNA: TGTGCCAGCAGTTTTGAGGGCACTGAAGCTTTCTTT.

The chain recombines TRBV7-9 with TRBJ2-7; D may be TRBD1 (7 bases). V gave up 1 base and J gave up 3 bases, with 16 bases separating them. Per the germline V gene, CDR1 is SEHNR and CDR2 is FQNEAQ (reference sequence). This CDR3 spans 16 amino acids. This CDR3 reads CASSLGMRQGGYEQYF. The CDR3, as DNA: TGTGCCAGCAGCTTAGGCATGAGGCAGGGGGGCTACGAGCAGTACTTC.

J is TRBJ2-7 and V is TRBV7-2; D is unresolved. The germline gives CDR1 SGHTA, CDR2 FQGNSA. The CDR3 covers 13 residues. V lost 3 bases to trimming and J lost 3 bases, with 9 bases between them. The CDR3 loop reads CASSFSGNYEQYF. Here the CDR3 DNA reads TGTGCCAGCAGCTTTTCCGGTAACTACGAGCAGTACTTC.

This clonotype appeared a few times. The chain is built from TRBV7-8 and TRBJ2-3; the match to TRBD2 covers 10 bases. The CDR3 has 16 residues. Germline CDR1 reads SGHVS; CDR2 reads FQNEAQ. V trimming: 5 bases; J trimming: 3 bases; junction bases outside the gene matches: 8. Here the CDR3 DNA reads TGTGCCAGCAGCCGCTATCCTAGCGGGAGTACAGATACGCAGTATTTT. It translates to CASSRYPSGSTDTQYF.

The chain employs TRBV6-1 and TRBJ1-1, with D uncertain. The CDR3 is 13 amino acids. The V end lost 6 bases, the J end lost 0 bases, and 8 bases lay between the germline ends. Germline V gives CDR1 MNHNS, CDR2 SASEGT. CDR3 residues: CASRQILNTEAFF. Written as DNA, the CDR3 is TGTGCCAGCAGACAGATTCTGAACACTGAAGCTTTCTTT.

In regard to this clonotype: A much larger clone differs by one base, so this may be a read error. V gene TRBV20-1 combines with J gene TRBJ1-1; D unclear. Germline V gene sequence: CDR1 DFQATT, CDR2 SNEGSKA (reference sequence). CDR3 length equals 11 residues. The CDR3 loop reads CSASRGTEASF. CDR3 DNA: TGCAGTGCTAGTCGAGGTACTGAAGCTTCCTTT.

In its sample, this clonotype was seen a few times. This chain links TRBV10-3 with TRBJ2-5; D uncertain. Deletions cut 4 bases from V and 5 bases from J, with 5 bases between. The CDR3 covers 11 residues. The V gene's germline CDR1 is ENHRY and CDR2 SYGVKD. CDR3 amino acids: CAISAGETQYF. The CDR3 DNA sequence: TGTGCCATCAGTGCCGGGGAGACCCAGTACTTC.

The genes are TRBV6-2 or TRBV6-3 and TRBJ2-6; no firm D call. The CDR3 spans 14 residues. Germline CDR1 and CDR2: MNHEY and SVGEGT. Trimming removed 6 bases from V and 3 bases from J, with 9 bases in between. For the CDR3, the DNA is TGTGCCAGCAGGCAGCAGTATGGGGCCAACGTCCTGACTTTC. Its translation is CASRQQYGANVLTF.

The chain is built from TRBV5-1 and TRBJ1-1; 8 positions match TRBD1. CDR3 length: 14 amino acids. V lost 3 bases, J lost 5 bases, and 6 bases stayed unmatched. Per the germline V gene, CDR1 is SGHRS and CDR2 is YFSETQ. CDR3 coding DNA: TGCGCCAGCAGCTCGGACAGGGCGTGGACTGAAGCTTTCTTT. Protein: CASSSDRAWTEAFF.

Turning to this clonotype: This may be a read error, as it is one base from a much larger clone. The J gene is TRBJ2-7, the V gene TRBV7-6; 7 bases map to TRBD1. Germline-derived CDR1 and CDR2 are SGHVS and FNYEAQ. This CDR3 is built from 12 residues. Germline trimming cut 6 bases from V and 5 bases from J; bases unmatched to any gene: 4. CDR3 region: CASRQTGNEQYF. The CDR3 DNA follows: TGTGCCAGCAGGCAGACAGGGAACGAGCAGTACTTC.

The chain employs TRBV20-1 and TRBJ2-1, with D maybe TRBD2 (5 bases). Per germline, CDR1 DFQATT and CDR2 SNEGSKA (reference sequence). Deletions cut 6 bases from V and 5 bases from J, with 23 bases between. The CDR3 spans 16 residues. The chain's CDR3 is CSAPRRASFFNNEQFF. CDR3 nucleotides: TGCAGTGCACCCCGTCGGGCTAGCTTTTTTAACAATGAGCAGTTCTTC.

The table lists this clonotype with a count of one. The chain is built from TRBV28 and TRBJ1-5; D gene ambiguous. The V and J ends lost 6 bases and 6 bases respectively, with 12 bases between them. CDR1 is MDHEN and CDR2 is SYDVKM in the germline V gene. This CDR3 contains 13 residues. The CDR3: CASSQQIGQPQHF. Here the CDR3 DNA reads TGTGCCAGCAGCCAGCAAATAGGTCAGCCCCAGCATTTT.

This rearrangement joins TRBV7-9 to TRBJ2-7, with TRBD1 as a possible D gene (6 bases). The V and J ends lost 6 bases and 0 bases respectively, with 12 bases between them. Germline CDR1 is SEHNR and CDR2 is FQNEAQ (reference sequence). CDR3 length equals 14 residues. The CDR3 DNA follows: TGTGCCAGCAGTTCCTCGACAGGCTCCTACGAGCAGTACTTC. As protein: CASSSSTGSYEQYF. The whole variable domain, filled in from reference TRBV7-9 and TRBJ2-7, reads DTGVSQNPRHKITKRGQNVTFRCDPISEHNRLYWYRQTLGQGPEFLTYFQNEAQLEKSRLLSDRFSAERPKGSFSTLEIQRTEQGDSAMYLCASSSSTGSYEQYFGPGTRLTVT.

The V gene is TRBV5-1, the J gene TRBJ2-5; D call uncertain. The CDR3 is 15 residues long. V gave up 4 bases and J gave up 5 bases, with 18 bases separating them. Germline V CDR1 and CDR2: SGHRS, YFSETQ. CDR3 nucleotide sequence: TGCGCCAGCAGCCCATCGGACCCCTCCGGGGAGACCCAGTACTTC. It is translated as CASSPSDPSGETQYF.

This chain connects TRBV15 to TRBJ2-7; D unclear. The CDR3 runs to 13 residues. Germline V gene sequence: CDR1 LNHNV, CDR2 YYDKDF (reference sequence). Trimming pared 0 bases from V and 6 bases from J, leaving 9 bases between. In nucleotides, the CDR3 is TGTGCCACCAGCAGAGATCGGGTTTCCGAGCAGTACTTC. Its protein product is CATSRDRVSEQYF.

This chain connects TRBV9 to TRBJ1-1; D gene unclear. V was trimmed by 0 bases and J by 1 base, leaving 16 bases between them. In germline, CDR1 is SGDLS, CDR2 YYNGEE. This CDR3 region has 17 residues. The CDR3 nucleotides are TGTGCCAGCAGCGTAGCCCCTTTGGGAACAGCGAACACTGAAGCTTTCTTT. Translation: CASSVAPLGTANTEAFF. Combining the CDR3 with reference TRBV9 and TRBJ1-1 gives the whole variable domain DSGVTQTPKHLITATGQRVTLRCSPRSGDLSVYWYQQSLDQGLQFLIQYYNGEERAKGNILERFSAQQFPDLHSELNLSSLELGDSALYFCASSVAPLGTANTEAFFGQGTRLTVV.

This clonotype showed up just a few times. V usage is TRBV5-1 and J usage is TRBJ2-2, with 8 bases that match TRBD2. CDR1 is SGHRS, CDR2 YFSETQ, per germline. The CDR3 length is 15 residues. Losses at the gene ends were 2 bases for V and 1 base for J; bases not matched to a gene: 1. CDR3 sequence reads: CASSLSGRNTGELFF. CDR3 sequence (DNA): TGCGCCAGCAGCTTAAGCGGGAGGAACACCGGGGAGCTGTTTTTT.

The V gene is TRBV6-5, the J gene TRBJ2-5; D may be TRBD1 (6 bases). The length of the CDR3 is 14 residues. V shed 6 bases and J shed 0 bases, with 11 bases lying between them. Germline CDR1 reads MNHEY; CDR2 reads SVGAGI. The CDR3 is CASRGYRDQETQYF. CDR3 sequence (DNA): TGTGCCAGCAGGGGATACAGGGACCAAGAGACCCAGTACTTC.

The CDR3 region is CASRADSSGNTIYF. The CDR3 nucleotides are TGTGCCAGCAGAGCGGACTCCTCTGGAAACACCATATATTTT. The V call is TRBV2, the J call TRBJ1-3; D uncertain. V shed 6 bases and J shed 0 bases, with 9 bases lying between them. CDR3 length: 14 residues. Germline V gene data show CDR1 as SNHLY and CDR2 as FYNNEI.

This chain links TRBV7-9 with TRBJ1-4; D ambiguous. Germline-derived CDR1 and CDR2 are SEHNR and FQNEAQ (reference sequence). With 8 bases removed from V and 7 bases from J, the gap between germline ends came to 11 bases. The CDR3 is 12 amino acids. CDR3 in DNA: TGTGCCAGCGGCCGCGGAGGTGAAAAACTGTTTTTT. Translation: CASGRGGEKLFF.

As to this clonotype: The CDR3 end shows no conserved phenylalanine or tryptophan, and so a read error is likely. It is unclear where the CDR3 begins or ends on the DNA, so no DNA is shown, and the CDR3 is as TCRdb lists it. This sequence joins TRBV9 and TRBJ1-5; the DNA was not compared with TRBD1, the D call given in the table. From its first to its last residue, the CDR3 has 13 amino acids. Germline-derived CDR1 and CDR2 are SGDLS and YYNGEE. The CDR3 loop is CASSVDEDGVRHI.

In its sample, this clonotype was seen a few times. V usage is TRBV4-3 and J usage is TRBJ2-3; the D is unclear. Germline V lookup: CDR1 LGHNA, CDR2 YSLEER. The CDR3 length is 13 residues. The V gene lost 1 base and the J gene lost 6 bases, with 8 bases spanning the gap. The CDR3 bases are TGCGCCAGCAGCCAAGGGGAATCGGATACGCAGTATTTT. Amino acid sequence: CASSQGESDTQYF.

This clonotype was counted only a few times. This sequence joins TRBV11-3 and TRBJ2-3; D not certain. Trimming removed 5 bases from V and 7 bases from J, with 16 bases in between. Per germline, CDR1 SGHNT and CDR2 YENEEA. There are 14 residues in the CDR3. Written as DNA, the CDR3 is TGTGCCAGCAGCCGAAGCCGGGTTCTCTATACGCAGTATTTT. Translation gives CASSRSRVLYTQYF. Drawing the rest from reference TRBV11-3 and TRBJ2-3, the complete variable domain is EAGVVQSPRYKIIEKKQPVAFWCNPISGHNTLYWYLQNLGQGPELLIRYENEEAVDDSQLPKDRFSAERLKGVDSTLKIQPAELGDSAVYLCASSRSRVLYTQYFGPGTRLTVL.